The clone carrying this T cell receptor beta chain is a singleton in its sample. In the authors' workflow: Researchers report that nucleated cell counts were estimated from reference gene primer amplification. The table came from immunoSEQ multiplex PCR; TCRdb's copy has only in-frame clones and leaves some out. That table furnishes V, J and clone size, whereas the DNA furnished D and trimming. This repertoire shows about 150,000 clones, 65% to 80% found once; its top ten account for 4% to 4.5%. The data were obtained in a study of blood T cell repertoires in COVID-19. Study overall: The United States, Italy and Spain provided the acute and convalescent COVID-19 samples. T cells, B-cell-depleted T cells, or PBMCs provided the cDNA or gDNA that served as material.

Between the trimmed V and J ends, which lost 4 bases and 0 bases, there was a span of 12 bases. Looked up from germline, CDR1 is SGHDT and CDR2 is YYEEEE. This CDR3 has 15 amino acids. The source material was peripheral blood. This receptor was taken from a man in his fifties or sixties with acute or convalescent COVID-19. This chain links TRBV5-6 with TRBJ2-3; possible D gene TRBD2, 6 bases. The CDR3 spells CASSGTGTSTDTQYF. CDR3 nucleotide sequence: TGTGCCAGCAGCGGAACCGGGACTAGCACAGATACGCAGTATTTT.